The entry that follows covers one T cell receptor (beta chain) sequence. The treatment: preoperative locoregional IRX-2 cytokine immunotherapy. Preoperative locoregional IRX-2 cytokine immunotherapy was tested in the phase Ib source study. The sample originates from a study of preoperative IRX-2 immunotherapy in early breast cancer. Data came from immunoSEQ multiplex PCR; TCRdb stores just in-frame clones and leaves some out. The table includes fewer than 70,000 clones, 94% detected once. The CDR3 totals 16 residues. V lost 4 bases, J lost 4 bases, and 10 bases stayed unmatched. The germline V gene has CDR1 SGHVS and CDR2 FQNEAQ.

This receptor was identified in a human donor with breast cancer. This material was collected from a patient treated with IRX-2 immunotherapy. V is TRBV7-8 and J is TRBJ1-1, with 9 bases that match TRBD1. For the CDR3, the DNA is TGTGCCAGCAGCTCCCCAACGACAGGGGGAAGCACTGAAGCTTTCTTT. Its translation: CASSSPTTGGSTEAFF.